Included here is one T cell receptor beta chain sequence, with context. What it recognizes is unknown. The source of the sample is a study of OX40 agonist ivuxolimab in advanced cancers. Overall study: Partial responses were recorded for three patients, including one with hepatocellular carcinoma and two with cutaneous melanoma.

Between the trimmed V and J ends, which lost 7 bases and 1 base, there was a span of 14 bases. In germline, CDR1 is SNHLY, CDR2 FYNNEI. The CDR3 is 15 amino acids. Generated by immunoSEQ multiplex PCR, the TCRdb table keeps only in-frame clones and is missing some. In the table there are about 48,000 clones, roughly 81% of which are singletons. General study results and limits: Those patients achieving a partial response at 0.1-3.0 mg/kg showed among the lowest clonal expansion.

The V gene is TRBV2, the J gene TRBJ1-5, with D perhaps matching TRBD1 (5 bases). The specimen was CD4+ or CD8+ T cells sorted from blood, collected in a trial of the OX40 agonist ivuxolimab. The TCR comes from an adult with an advanced solid tumor such as melanoma, head and neck, liver or kidney cancer. The CDR3 sequence: CASKPGTGSNQPQHF. CDR3 bases: TGTGCCAGCAAGCCCGGGACGGGGAGCAATCAGCCCCAGCATTTT.